This TCR beta chain was observed in a study of T cell responses to AZD1222 COVID-19 vaccine. Findings and limits, study-wide: Vaccine-related CD4 TCRs covered spike, predominating at 160-218 and 743-854. Unmutated variant regions reportedly attract nearly half of all spike-specific TCRs. The number of AZD1222 recipients seropositive at baseline was only 6 or 7.

Concerning this clone itself: As yet, its antigen is unknown.

Assay used: immunoSEQ multiplex PCR; TCRdb lists only in-frame clones, some missing. Counted here are about 93,000 clones, approximately 89% occurring once; the ten biggest clones make up 15% to 20%. Germline V gene sequence: CDR1 LNHDA, CDR2 SQIVND (reference sequence). Deletions cut 3 bases from V and 6 bases from J, with 12 bases between. CDR3 length: 15 amino acids. The source is an adult in good health. Sequencing was performed on peripheral blood, taken on day 0 of AZD1222 vaccination. The chain combines TRBV19 with TRBJ1-6; possible D gene TRBD1, 6 bases. CDR3 sequence: CASSISRGGNSPLHF. The CDR3 region has the DNA TGTGCCAGTAGTATTAGTAGGGGGGGTAATTCACCCCTCCACTTT.